The rows below give T cell receptor beta chains drawn from one sample of a study of blood T cell repertoires in COVID-19. Assay: immunoSEQ multiplex PCR; the TCRdb copy retains only in-frame clones and omits some. The sample contains approximately 200,000 clones, approximately 84% of which appear only once. The specimen sequenced was PBMCs or T cells enriched from blood (not recorded which). These receptor sequences come from a woman aged 30 to 39 who had recovered from COVID-19. The CDR3 runs from the conserved cysteine through the conserved F or W. A D gene is named only where the DNA matches it firmly. Part of the rows lack a size; the others show once, few, many or a class for expanded clones.

>TRBD1|once|TRBV7-3|TRBJ2-3
CASSAWDRDTDTQYF
TGTGCCAGCAGTGCTTGGGACAGGGACACAGATACGCAGTATTTT
>TRBD2|-|TRBV3-1/TRBV3-2|TRBJ2-5
CASSLSGGKGETQYF
TGTGCCAGCAGCCTTAGCGGGGGGAAGGGAGAGACCCAGTACTTC
>-|-|TRBV6-4|TRBJ2-5
CASSLTGEGETQYF
TGTGCCAGCAGTTTAACCGGGGAAGGAGAGACCCAGTACTTC
>TRBD1|-|TRBV28|TRBJ2-1
CASRSPGQGTNEQFF
TGTGCCAGCCGATCTCCGGGACAGGGCACCAATGAGCAGTTCTTC
>-|-|TRBV7-3|TRBJ2-6
CASSLSAGAGANVLTF
TGTGCCAGCAGCTTAAGCGCCGGGGCTGGGGCCAACGTCCTGACTTTC
>-|once|TRBV5-4|TRBJ2-1
CASSLPTGIEQFF
TGTGCCAGCAGCTTGCCTACAGGGATTGAGCAGTTCTTC
>-|-|TRBV28|TRBJ1-1
CASSFGGGNTEAFF
TGTGCCAGCAGTTTTGGGGGCGGGAACACTGAAGCTTTCTTT
>TRBD1|-|TRBV18|TRBJ2-3
CASSPQGAETDTQYF
TGTGCCAGCTCACCCCAGGGGGCTGAAACAGATACGCAGTATTTT
>TRBD1|-|TRBV6-6|TRBJ1-1
CASSPAGQGAIWTEAFF
TGTGCCAGCAGTCCAGCGGGACAGGGGGCAATTTGGACTGAAGCTTTCTTT
>-|-|TRBV7-2|TRBJ2-3
CASSFQGERGTDTQYF
TGTGCCAGCAGCTTTCAAGGGGAGCGGGGCACAGATACGCAGTATTTT
>TRBD1|-|TRBV7-6|TRBJ2-2
CASSLGGQFNTGELFF
TGTGCCAGCAGCTTAGGGGGACAGTTTAACACCGGGGAGCTGTTTTTT
>-|-|TRBV5-1|TRBJ2-1
CASSLLRLAGKTYNEQFF
TGCGCCAGCAGCTTGCTCCGTCTGGCGGGCAAGACCTACAATGAGCAGTTCTTC
>TRBD1|-|TRBV10-3|TRBJ1-5
CAISESGTDQPQHF
TGTGCCATCAGTGAGTCTGGGACAGATCAGCCCCAGCATTTT
>TRBD1|-|TRBV7-8|TRBJ1-2
CASSFRGQAYGYTF
TGTGCCAGCAGCTTCAGGGGGCAGGCCTATGGCTACACCTTC
>-|once|TRBV28|TRBJ1-6
CASSRQDQNSPLHF
TGTGCCAGCAGCCGACAGGACCAGAATTCACCCCTCCACTTT
>-|-|TRBV9|TRBJ1-5
CASSAGAGNQPQHF
TGTGCCAGCAGCGCAGGGGCAGGCAATCAGCCCCAGCATTTT
>TRBD1|-|TRBV3-1/TRBV3-2|TRBJ1-1
CASSQGDRGLYTEAFF
TGTGCCAGCAGCCAAGGGGACAGGGGACTATACACTGAAGCTTTCTTT
>-|-|TRBV7-2|TRBJ1-4
CASSLAPYGGAGATNEKLFF
TGTGCCAGCAGCTTAGCCCCCTACGGGGGGGCGGGTGCAACTAATGAAAAACTGTTTTTT
>-|-|TRBV25-1|TRBJ2-7
CASSGVYEQYF
TGTGCCAGCAGTGGAGTCTACGAGCAGTACTTC
>-|-|TRBV7-9|TRBJ1-4
CASSPPGRGNEKLFF
TGTGCCAGCAGCCCACCGGGCAGGGGTAATGAAAAACTGTTTTTT
>-|few|TRBV4-1|TRBJ1-1
CASSHPAGLNTEAFF
TGCGCCAGCAGCCATCCGGCCGGGTTAAACACTGAAGCTTTCTTT
>TRBD1|-|TRBV5-1|TRBJ1-3
CASSLGQGDSGNTIYF
TGCGCCAGCAGCTTGGGACAGGGAGACTCTGGAAACACCATATATTTT
>TRBD1|-|TRBV7-2|TRBJ2-2
CASGRTGGGTGELFF
TGTGCCAGCGGAAGGACAGGGGGAGGCACCGGGGAGCTGTTTTTT
>-|-|TRBV5-4|TRBJ2-2
CASSSPSTGELFF
TGTGCCAGCAGCTCCCCATCCACCGGGGAGCTGTTTTTT
>-|-|TRBV18|TRBJ1-2
CASSQGGAEGYTF
TGTGCCAGCTCACAAGGGGGGGCAGAAGGCTACACCTTC
>-|-|TRBV20-1|TRBJ2-3
CSASRGLDGITDTQYF
TGCAGTGCTAGTCGCGGACTGGATGGTATCACAGATACGCAGTATTTT
>TRBD1|-|TRBV7-6|TRBJ1-5
CASSKGQGSRNQPQHF
TGTGCCAGCAGCAAGGGACAGGGGAGTCGGAATCAGCCCCAGCATTTT
>-|many|TRBV19|TRBJ2-2
CASEGNTGELFF
TGTGCCAGTGAGGGGAACACCGGGGAGCTGTTTTTT
>TRBD2|-|TRBV6-5|TRBJ2-3
CASSYSTVAGEDTQYF
TGTGCCAGCAGTTACTCGACGGTCGCGGGGGAAGATACGCAGTATTTT
>TRBD2|-|TRBV3-1/TRBV3-2|TRBJ2-5
CASSKDSGVTETQYF
TGTGCCAGCAGCAAAGATAGCGGGGTGACCGAGACCCAGTACTTC
>TRBD1|-|TRBV25-1|TRBJ1-1
CASSGQGVGEAFF
TGTGCCAGCAGTGGACAGGGGGTAGGAGAAGCTTTCTTT
>TRBD1|few|TRBV3-1/TRBV3-2|TRBJ1-2
CASSQRWDSNYGYTF
TGTGCCAGCAGCCAAAGGTGGGACAGTAACTATGGCTACACCTTC
>TRBD2|once|TRBV6-5|TRBJ2-3
CATVAGLSTDTQYF
TGTGCCACCGTAGCGGGACTTAGCACAGATACGCAGTATTTT
>TRBD1|-|TRBV7-2|TRBJ1-2
CASSLMGQGSYGYTF
TGTGCCAGCAGCTTAATGGGACAGGGTTCCTATGGCTACACCTTC
>-|-|TRBV19|TRBJ1-5
CASSIDLGPINQPQHF
TGTGCCAGTAGTATAGATCTTGGGCCGATCAATCAGCCCCAGCATTTT
>-|-|TRBV3-1/TRBV3-2|TRBJ2-5
CASSQDQGPGRTQYF
TGTGCCAGCAGCCAAGATCAGGGTCCAGGAAGAACCCAGTACTTC
>-|-|TRBV7-8|TRBJ1-1
CASSLGRNRAAFF
TGTGCCAGCAGCTTAGGCCGGAACAGGGCGGCTTTCTTT
>-|-|TRBV6-5|TRBJ1-5
CASSYGLGPPQHF
TGTGCCAGCAGTTACGGGCTTGGCCCGCCCCAGCATTTT
>TRBD1|few|TRBV5-6|TRBJ1-3
CASSPGTAGNTIYF
TGTGCCAGCAGCCCGGGGACAGCTGGAAACACCATATATTTT
>-|once|TRBV11-2|TRBJ1-2
CASSLGPGGVNNYGYTF
TGTGCCAGCAGCTTAGGCCCCGGGGGGGTGAATAACTATGGCTACACCTTC
>-|once|TRBV7-6|TRBJ2-3
CASSLGGSGSTDTQYF
TGTGCCAGCAGCTTAGGAGGTAGCGGAAGCACAGATACGCAGTATTTT
>TRBD2|once|TRBV3-1/TRBV3-2|TRBJ2-2
CASSQYRGAGELFF
TGTGCCAGCAGCCAGTACCGGGGGGCCGGGGAGCTGTTTTTT
>TRBD2|-|TRBV19|TRBJ2-7
CASKAGVTFEQYF
TGTGCCAGTAAAGCGGGAGTCACATTCGAGCAGTACTTC
>TRBD1|-|TRBV10-3|TRBJ2-1
CAIRGTGKGNEQFF
TGTGCCATCAGGGGGACAGGGAAGGGCAATGAGCAGTTCTTC
>TRBD2|-|TRBV5-4|TRBJ2-5
CASSFGTGGETKETQYF
TGTGCCAGCAGCTTTGGGACGGGAGGAGAAACCAAAGAGACCCAGTACTTC
>TRBD2|-|TRBV10-1|TRBJ2-7
CASRCGTSGYEQYF
TGCGCCAGCAGATGCGGGACTAGCGGCTACGAGCAGTACTTC
>TRBD2|once|TRBV15|TRBJ2-1
CATSREASGRAGHEQFF
TGTGCCACCAGCAGAGAAGCTAGCGGGAGGGCCGGTCATGAGCAGTTCTTC
>TRBD1|-|TRBV15|TRBJ2-5
CATSRDLGPGQGAGETQYF
TGTGCCACCAGCAGAGATTTGGGCCCCGGACAGGGGGCGGGGGAGACCCAGTACTTC
>-|once|TRBV5-1|TRBJ1-1
CASSLGDRKVAEAFF
TGCGCCAGCAGCCTGGGCGACAGGAAGGTAGCTGAAGCTTTCTTT
>TRBD1|-|TRBV6-5|TRBJ1-2
CASSTTTGGGYTF
TGTGCCAGCAGTACCACGACAGGGGGCGGCTACACCTTC
>-|once|TRBV12-3/TRBV12-4|TRBJ2-7
CASSFGRYEQYF
TGTGCCAGCAGTTTTGGGAGGTACGAGCAGTACTTC
>-|-|TRBV11-3|TRBJ2-5
CASSLQGRGHLETQYF
TGTGCCAGCAGCTTACAGGGCAGGGGACATCTAGAGACCCAGTACTTC
>-|-|TRBV12-5|TRBJ2-3
CASGLEGTSTDTQYF
TGTGCTAGTGGTTTAGAGGGCACTAGCACAGATACGCAGTATTTT
>TRBD1|-|TRBV24-1|TRBJ1-2
CATSDYEGQGAIYTF
TGTGCCACCAGTGATTACGAAGGACAGGGGGCTATCTACACCTTC
>-|-|TRBV6-5|TRBJ2-7
CASSYVQGSYEQYF
TGTGCCAGCAGTTACGTCCAGGGGTCCTACGAGCAGTACTTC
>TRBD1|-|TRBV19|TRBJ1-6
CASIGPGTGLNSPLHF
TGTGCCAGTATCGGACCAGGGACAGGACTTAATTCACCCCTCCACTTT
>-|-|TRBV5-1|TRBJ1-2
CASSLAESHYGYTF
TGCGCCAGCAGCTTGGCCGAAAGCCACTATGGCTACACCTTC
>-|-|TRBV11-2|TRBJ1-3
CASSQRRSSGNTIYF
TGTGCCAGCAGCCAACGACGGAGCTCTGGAAACACCATATATTTT
>TRBD1|-|TRBV10-3|TRBJ1-1
CAISERTGMNTEAFF
TGTGCCATCAGTGAGAGGACAGGGATGAACACTGAAGCTTTCTTT